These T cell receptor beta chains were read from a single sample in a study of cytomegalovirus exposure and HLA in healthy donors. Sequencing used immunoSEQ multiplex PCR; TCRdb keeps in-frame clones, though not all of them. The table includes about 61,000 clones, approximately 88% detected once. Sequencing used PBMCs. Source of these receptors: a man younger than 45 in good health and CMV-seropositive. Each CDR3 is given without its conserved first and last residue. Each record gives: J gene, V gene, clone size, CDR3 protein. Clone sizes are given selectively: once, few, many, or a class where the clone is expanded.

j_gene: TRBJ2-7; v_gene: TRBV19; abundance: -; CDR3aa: ASSTSGDEQY
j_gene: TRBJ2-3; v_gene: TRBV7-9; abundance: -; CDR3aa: ASSLGQTDTQY
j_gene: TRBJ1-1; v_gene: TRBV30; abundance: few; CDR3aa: AWSANRVRATEAF
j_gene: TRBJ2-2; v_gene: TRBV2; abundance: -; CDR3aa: ASTDRDRDGELF
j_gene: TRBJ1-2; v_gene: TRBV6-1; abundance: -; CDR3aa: ASSPGQDYGYT
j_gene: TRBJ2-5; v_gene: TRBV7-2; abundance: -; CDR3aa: ASSLAGAHETQY
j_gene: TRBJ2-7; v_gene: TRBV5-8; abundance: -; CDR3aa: ASSPTYEQY
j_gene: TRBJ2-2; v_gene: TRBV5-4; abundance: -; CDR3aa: ASSLGGLAGELF
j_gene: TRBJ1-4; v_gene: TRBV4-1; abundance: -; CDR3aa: ASSPRRAGDNEKLF
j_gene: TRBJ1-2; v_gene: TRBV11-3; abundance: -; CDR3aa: ASSLDPGQGDLYGYT